This TCR beta chain stems from a study of vaccination effects on CD4 cells after COVID-19. Study overall: Every well housed around 2 million PBMC, which grew in culture alongside around 10 IU/ml IL-2 and roughly 10 ug/ml peptides. Study results and caveats: Infection-derived and vaccine-derived clones contracted markedly late after vaccination. Convalescent patients numbered few in the study; early post-infection timepoints were missing entirely.

The ends lost 7 bases at V and 6 bases at J; junction bases unmatched: 6. The CDR3 consists of 13 residues. The assay was immunoSEQ multiplex PCR, and TCRdb's table has in-frame clones only and misses some. In the table there are 50,000 to 75,000 clones, roughly 80% of which are singletons. This clone was recorded only once. Its specificity is unknown. It was after 10 days of culture that CD4+ T cells were isolated. The vaccine recipients had no prior SARS-CoV-2 infection, with negative nucleocapsid antibodies. The chain recombines TRBV12-3 or TRBV12-4 with TRBJ1-5; 7 nucleotides match TRBD1. The source was CD4+ T cells from PBMCs cultured without peptide, collected before COVID-19 vaccination. This receptor was identified in a human donor who received a COVID-19 vaccine. The CDR3 here is CASTHDRVQPQHF. In DNA form, the CDR3 reads TGTGCCAGCACCCATGACAGGGTTCAGCCCCAGCATTTT.